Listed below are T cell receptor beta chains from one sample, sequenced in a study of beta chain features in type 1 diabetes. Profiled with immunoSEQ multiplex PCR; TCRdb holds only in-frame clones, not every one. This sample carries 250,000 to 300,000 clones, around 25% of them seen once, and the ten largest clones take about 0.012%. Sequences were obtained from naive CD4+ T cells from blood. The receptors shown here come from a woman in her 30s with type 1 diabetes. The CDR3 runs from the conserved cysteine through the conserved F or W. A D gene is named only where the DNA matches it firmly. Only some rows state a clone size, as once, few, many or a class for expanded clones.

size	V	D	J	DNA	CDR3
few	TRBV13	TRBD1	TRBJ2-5	TGTGCCAGCAGCTTAACCGGGACAGCCTCGGGGAAGACCCAGTACTTC	CASSLTGTASGKTQYF
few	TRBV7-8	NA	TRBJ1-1	TGTGCCAGCAGCTTAGTTTCAGGGAACACTGAAGCTTTCTTT	CASSLVSGNTEAFF
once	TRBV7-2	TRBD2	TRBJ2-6	TGTGCCAGCGAAAAGGGGACTAGCTGGGGTCCTGGGGCCAACGTCCTGACTTTC	CASEKGTSWGPGANVLTF
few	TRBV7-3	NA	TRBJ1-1	TGTGCCAGCAGTCTGAACAGGGACACTGAAGCTTTCTTT	CASSLNRDTEAFF
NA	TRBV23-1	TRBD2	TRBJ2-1	TGCGCCAGCAGTCAATATGTGAGGACTAGCGGGACGGCCCACCATATAAATGAGCAGTTCTTC	CASSQYVRTSGTAHHINEQFF
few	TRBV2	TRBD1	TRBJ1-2	TGTGCCAGCAGCACCCAGGGGGACTATGGCTACACCTTC	CASSTQGDYGYTF
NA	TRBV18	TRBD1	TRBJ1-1	TGTGCCAGCTCTCCAGGGGACAGACGGTACACTGAAGCTTTCTTT	CASSPGDRRYTEAFF
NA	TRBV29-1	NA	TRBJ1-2	TGCAGCGAGGGGGAGGGCTATGGCTACACCTTC	CSEGEGYGYTF
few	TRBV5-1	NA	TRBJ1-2	TGCGCCAGCAGCTTAGGACCGGGAAGTGACTATGGCTACACCTTC	CASSLGPGSDYGYTF
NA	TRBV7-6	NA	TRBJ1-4	TGTGCCAGCAGCTCACCGGGACACGAAAAACTGTTTTTT	CASSSPGHEKLFF
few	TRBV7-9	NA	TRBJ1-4	TGTGCCAGCAGCAGGGACTCAACTCATGAAAAACTGTTTTTT	CASSRDSTHEKLFF
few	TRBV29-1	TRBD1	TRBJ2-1	TGCAGCGTTTTACAGACCAACAGGGGATCGGCGTACAATGAGCAGTTCTTC	CSVLQTNRGSAYNEQFF
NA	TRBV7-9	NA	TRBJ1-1	TGTGCCAGCAGCTTAGTATTAGGGGACACTGAAGCTTTCTTT	CASSLVLGDTEAFF
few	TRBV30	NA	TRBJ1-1	TGTGCCCGGGAGTTGAACACTGAAGCTTTCTTT	CARELNTEAFF
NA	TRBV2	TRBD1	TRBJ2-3	TGTGCCAGCAGGGGGACAGGGGCCACAGATACGCAGTATTTT	CASRGTGATDTQYF
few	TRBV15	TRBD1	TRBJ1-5	TGTGCCACCAGCAGGATGGTCGGACAGGGTAGCAATCAGCCCCAGCATTTT	CATSRMVGQGSNQPQHF
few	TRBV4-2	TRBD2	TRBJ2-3	TGTGCCAGCAGCCAAGCGGTTAGCGGGAGAGGGGAGGGGCCAGATACGCAGTATTTT	CASSQAVSGRGEGPDTQYF